The 21 T cell receptor beta chains below come from one sample, sequenced in a study of T cell responses to AZD1222 COVID-19 vaccine. Profiled with immunoSEQ multiplex PCR; TCRdb holds only in-frame clones, not every one. The data hold 75,000 to 85,000 clones, with 85% to 90% observed a single time. The starting material was peripheral blood, obtained 28 days after the second AZD1222 dose. The receptors shown here come from an adult who received the AZD1222 COVID-19 vaccine.

The chain carries TRBV7-2 and TRBJ2-1; 7 nucleotides agree with TRBD1. Germline V gene lookup returns CDR1 SGHTA and CDR2 FQGNSA. J lost 2 bases, V lost 4 bases, and 5 bases had no gene match. The CDR3 runs 15 residues. The CDR3 reads CASSSYRGTYNEQFF. Written as DNA, the CDR3 is TGTGCCAGCAGCTCCTACAGGGGTACCTACAATGAGCAGTTCTTC.

The chain carries TRBV6-5 and TRBJ1-2, with 9 bases lining up with TRBD1. V shed 6 bases, J shed 2 bases, and the junction held 7 bases outside the gene matches. There are 15 residues in the CDR3. Germline V gene sequence: CDR1 MNHEY, CDR2 SVGAGI. The CDR3 DNA reads as TGTGCCAGCAGGCCGGGACAGGGTGGAAACTATGGCTACACCTTC. Protein: CASRPGQGGNYGYTF.

The gene calls are TRBV11-1 and TRBJ2-1, with D perhaps being TRBD1 or TRBD2 (5 bases each). The germline CDR1 and CDR2 sequences are SGHAT and FQDESV (reference sequence). V was pared by 3 bases and J by 0 bases, with 6 bases between. The CDR3 runs to 14 residues. The CDR3 bases are TGTGCCAGCAGCTTCGGGGCCTCCTACAATGAGCAGTTCTTC. It yields the protein CASSFGASYNEQFF.

V usage is TRBV6-5 and J usage is TRBJ2-3; D may be TRBD1 or TRBD2 (5 bases each). The CDR3 is 15 residues long. V lost 2 bases and J 5 bases, leaving 14 bases between the germline ends. Germline V gene sequence: CDR1 MNHEY, CDR2 SVGAGI. The CDR3, as DNA: TGTGCCAGCAGTTACGGGACCAAAAAGGGAGATACGCAGTATTTT. Its translation is CASSYGTKKGDTQYF.

The chain uses TRBV28 and TRBJ1-1; 9 positions agree with TRBD1. The CDR3 is 14 amino acids. V lost 6 bases to trimming and J lost 4 bases; unmatched junction nucleotides: 6. Germline assignment: CDR1 MDHEN and CDR2 SYDVKM. For the CDR3, the DNA is TGTGCCAGCAGCTGGGGACAGGGTGGCACTGAAGCTTTCTTT. Amino acids: CASSWGQGGTEAFF.

The chain couples TRBV5-4 to TRBJ1-2; D perhaps matches TRBD1 (5 bases). V was pared by 4 bases and J by 0 bases, with 16 bases between. Germline values: CDR1 SGHNT, CDR2 YYREEE (reference sequence). CDR3 size: 16 residues. This chain's CDR3 is CASSPRPREPNYGYTF. CDR3 DNA sequence: TGTGCCAGCAGCCCCCGTCCCAGGGAACCTAACTATGGCTACACCTTC.

This chain joins TRBV27 and TRBJ2-6, with D possibly matching TRBD1 (6 bases). CDR1 and CDR2 from the germline V gene are MNHEY and SMNVEV (reference sequence). Trimming stripped 5 bases from V and 0 bases from J, with 17 bases between. The CDR3 consists of 18 residues. CDR3 sequence (DNA): TGTGCCAGCAGTCTGCTCCGGGACACCCGCTCTGGGGCCAACGTCCTGACTTTC. Its protein product is CASSLLRDTRSGANVLTF.

This sequence joins TRBV4-2 and TRBJ2-7; TRBD2 agrees at 14 bases. V trimming: 2 bases; J trimming: 0 bases; junction bases outside the gene matches: 9. Germline CDR1 is LGHNA and CDR2 is YNFKEQ. The CDR3 is 19 residues long. The CDR3 loop is CASSQPTGTSGGNSYEQYF. CDR3 bases: TGTGCCAGCAGCCAACCCACCGGGACTAGCGGGGGCAACTCCTACGAGCAGTACTTC.

This clone was observed a single time. The genes are TRBV6-5 and TRBJ2-7; tentatively, D is TRBD2 (7 bases). The CDR3 sequence is 16 residues long. Germline CDR1 is MNHEY and CDR2 is SVGAGI. V lost 0 bases to trimming and J lost 3 bases, with 15 bases between them. The CDR3 DNA is TGTGCCAGCAGTTACTCTCGGGGGGCCGGTTACTACGAGCAGTACTTC. As protein: CASSYSRGAGYYEQYF.

This clone appeared a single time. This rearrangement joins TRBV6-5 to TRBJ1-2; D unclear. V lost 2 bases to trimming and J lost 5 bases, with 12 bases between them. This CDR3 has 14 residues. Germline-derived CDR1 and CDR2 are MNHEY and SVGAGI. The CDR3 here is CASSYVRTEYGYTF. The CDR3 DNA sequence: TGTGCCAGCAGTTACGTCCGGACCGAATATGGCTACACCTTC.

The gene calls are TRBV18 and TRBJ1-1, with a possible D match to TRBD1 (6 bases). The CDR3 length is 14 residues. Germline-derived CDR1 and CDR2 are KGHSH and LQKENI. V gave up 1 base and J gave up 3 bases, with 9 bases separating them. The CDR3 spells CASSPRRTDTEAFF. The CDR3 DNA reads TGTGCCAGCTCACCACGACGGACAGACACTGAAGCTTTCTTT.

The rearrangement uses TRBV30 and TRBJ1-2; unclear D gene. Looked up from germline, CDR1 is GTSNPN and CDR2 is SVGIG (reference sequence). Trimming removed 0 bases from V and 4 bases from J, with 9 bases in between. This CDR3 has 13 amino acids. CDR3 protein: CAWSVGPPYGYTF. For the CDR3, the DNA is TGTGCCTGGAGTGTAGGACCACCCTATGGCTACACCTTC.

This chain uses TRBV6-5 with TRBJ1-2; no reliable D call. The CDR3 spans 15 residues. Germline CDR1 MNHEY, CDR2 SVGAGI. V was pared by 4 bases and J by 3 bases, with 15 bases between. Here the CDR3 reads CASSFDTNLYYGYTF. In nucleotides, the CDR3 is TGTGCCAGCAGTTTTGACACCAACTTATACTATGGCTACACCTTC.

The V gene is TRBV19, the J gene TRBJ2-6, with D maybe TRBD1 (6 bases). Germline V CDR1 and CDR2: LNHDA, SQIVND (reference sequence). Trimming removed 7 bases from V and 1 base from J, with 14 bases in between. This CDR3 has 16 amino acids. In nucleotides, the CDR3 is TGTGCCAGTACCATGCCGCAGGGGTCTGGGGCCAACGTCCTGACTTTC. Amino acids: CASTMPQGSGANVLTF.

The gene calls are TRBV28 and TRBJ1-4, with TRBD1 matching over 8 bases. The CDR3 covers 13 residues. V dropped 11 bases and J dropped 2; count of bases not matched to a gene: 4. Germline CDR1 is MDHEN and CDR2 is SYDVKM. For the CDR3, the DNA is TGTGCCGGAAACAGGGGGACTAATGAAAAACTGTTTTTT. This encodes CAGNRGTNEKLFF.

The chain employs TRBV6-5 and TRBJ2-7, with 7 nucleotides matching TRBD2. CDR1 is MNHEY and CDR2 is SVGAGI in the germline V gene. This CDR3 is built from 15 residues. J gave up 5 bases and V 2 bases, and 9 bases lay outside the gene matches. DNA of the CDR3: TGTGCCAGCAGTTACACACGAGGGAGGGGAAACGAGCAGTACTTC. Protein sequence: CASSYTRGRGNEQYF.

This clone has a single count. The V gene is TRBV19, the J gene TRBJ2-2; 10 bases are a match to TRBD1. The CDR3 has 15 residues. CDR1 is LNHDA and CDR2 is SQIVND in the germline V gene (reference sequence). Trimming at V came to 3 bases and at J to 4 bases, leaving 2 bases not matched to a gene. CDR3 nucleotides: TGTGCCAGTAGTATCCGGACAGGGGGCACCGGGGAGCTGTTTTTT. This gives the protein CASSIRTGGTGELFF.

This clone has a single count. The chain joins TRBV7-9 to TRBJ1-1; D is undetermined. The CDR3 extends over 12 amino acids. Germline CDR1 is SEHNR and CDR2 is FQNEAQ (reference sequence). Trimming removed 1 base from V and 11 bases from J, with 11 bases in between. CDR3 sequence (DNA): TGTGCCAGCAGCTTAGATGGGTCTAGGGCTTTCTTT. This gives the protein CASSLDGSRAFF.

This clone appeared a single time. The chain is built from TRBV28 and TRBJ1-2; possible D gene TRBD1, 6 bases. V was pared by 4 bases and J by 5 bases, with 14 bases between. The CDR3 spans 14 residues. CDR1 MDHEN and CDR2 SYDVKM come from the germline V gene. In DNA, the CDR3 is TGTGCCAGCAGTTCTCCCCGGACAGTTTATGGCTACACCTTC. As protein: CASSSPRTVYGYTF.

The gene calls are TRBV6-1 and TRBJ1-6; D remains ambiguous. Trimming took off 2 bases at V and 8 bases at J, with 4 bases between the two ends. Per germline, CDR1 MNHNS and CDR2 SASEGT. The CDR3 has 12 amino acids. CDR3 sequence reads: CASSELHSPLHF. As DNA, the CDR3 is TGTGCCAGCAGTGAACTACATTCACCCCTCCACTTT.

The chain has TRBV7-9 and TRBJ2-7; 7 nucleotides agree with TRBD2. V lost 1 base and J lost 4; bases outside the gene matches: 4. Germline V lookup: CDR1 SEHNR, CDR2 FQNEAQ (reference sequence). This CDR3 is built from 14 residues. The CDR3 protein is CASSLDGGRYEQYF. DNA for the CDR3: TGTGCCAGCAGCTTAGACGGGGGGAGGTACGAGCAGTACTTC.